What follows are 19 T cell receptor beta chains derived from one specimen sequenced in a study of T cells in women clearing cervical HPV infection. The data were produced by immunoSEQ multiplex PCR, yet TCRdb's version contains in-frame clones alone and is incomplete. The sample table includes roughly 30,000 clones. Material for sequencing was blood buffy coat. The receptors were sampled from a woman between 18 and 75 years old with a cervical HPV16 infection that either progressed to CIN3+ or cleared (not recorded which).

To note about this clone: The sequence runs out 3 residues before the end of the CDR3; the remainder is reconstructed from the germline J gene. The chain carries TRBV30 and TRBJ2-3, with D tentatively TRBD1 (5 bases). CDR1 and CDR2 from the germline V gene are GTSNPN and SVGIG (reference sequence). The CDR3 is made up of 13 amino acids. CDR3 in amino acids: CAWSSGNNQPQYF. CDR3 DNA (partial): TGTGCCTGGAGTTCAGGGAACAATCAGCCG.

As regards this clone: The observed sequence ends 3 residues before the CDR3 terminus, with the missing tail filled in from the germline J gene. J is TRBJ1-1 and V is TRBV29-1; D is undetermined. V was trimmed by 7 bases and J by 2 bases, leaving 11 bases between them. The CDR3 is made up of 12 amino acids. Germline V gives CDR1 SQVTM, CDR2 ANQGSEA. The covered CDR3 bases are TGCAGCGCAAACAGAGAAAACACTGAA. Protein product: CSANRENTE. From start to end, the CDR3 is CSANRENTEAFF.

This CDR3 reads CASSRGTDQPQHF. The DNA read from the CDR3 is TGTGCCAGCAGCCGAGGGACAGATCAGCCC. The chain combines TRBV7-2 with TRBJ1-5; 7 nucleotides line up with TRBD1. Read sequence stops 3 residues before the CDR3 end, and the germline J gene provides the missing end. Looked up from germline, CDR1 is SGHTA and CDR2 is FQGNSA. The V segment lost 5 bases and the J segment 5 bases; nucleotides outside the gene matches: 3. The CDR3 spans 13 residues.

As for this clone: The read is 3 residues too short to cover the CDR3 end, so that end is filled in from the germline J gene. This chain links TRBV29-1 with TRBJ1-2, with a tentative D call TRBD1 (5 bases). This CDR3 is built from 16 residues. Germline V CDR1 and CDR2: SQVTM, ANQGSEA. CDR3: CSVEGLASGRGNDYTF. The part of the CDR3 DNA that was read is TGCAGCGTTGAAGGGTTGGCTAGCGGGAGGGGCAATGAC.

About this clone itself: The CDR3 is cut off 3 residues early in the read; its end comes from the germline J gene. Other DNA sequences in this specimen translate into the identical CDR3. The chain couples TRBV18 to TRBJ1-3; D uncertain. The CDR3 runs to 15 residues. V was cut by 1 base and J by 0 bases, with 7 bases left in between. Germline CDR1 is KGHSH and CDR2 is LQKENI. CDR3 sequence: CASSPQAVSGNTIYF. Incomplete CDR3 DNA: TGTGCCAGCTCACCACAGGCCGTCTCTGGAAACACC.

CDR3 in amino acids: CASSNRDSQETQYF. The CDR3 bases that were read are TGTGCCAGCAGCAACCGGGACTCACAAGAGACC. The rearrangement uses TRBV11-3 and TRBJ2-5; perhaps TRBD2 as D (6 bases). The read comes to an end 3 residues before the CDR3 does, leaving the germline J gene to fill in the end. The ends were cut back, 5 bases at V and 2 bases at J, with 12 bases in the middle. Germline values: CDR1 SGHNT, CDR2 YENEEA. This CDR3 contains 14 residues. Using reference TRBV11-3 and TRBJ2-5 for the parts outside the CDR3, the full variable domain is EAGVVQSPRYKIIEKKQPVAFWCNPISGHNTLYWYLQNLGQGPELLIRYENEEAVDDSQLPKDRFSAERLKGVDSTLKIQPAELGDSAVYLCASSNRDSQETQYFGPGTRLLVL.

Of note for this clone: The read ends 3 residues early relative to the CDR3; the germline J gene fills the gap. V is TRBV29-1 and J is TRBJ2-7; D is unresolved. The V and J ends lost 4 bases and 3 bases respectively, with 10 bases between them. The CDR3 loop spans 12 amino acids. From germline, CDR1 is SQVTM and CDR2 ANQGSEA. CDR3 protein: CSVGAAGYEQYF. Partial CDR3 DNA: TGCAGCGTTGGGGCAGCAGGCTACGAG.

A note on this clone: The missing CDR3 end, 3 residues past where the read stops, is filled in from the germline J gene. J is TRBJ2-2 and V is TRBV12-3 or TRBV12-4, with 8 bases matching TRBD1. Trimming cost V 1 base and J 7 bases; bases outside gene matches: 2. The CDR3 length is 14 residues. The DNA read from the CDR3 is TGTGCCAGCAGTTTAGGGACAGGGTTCGGGGAG. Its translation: CASSLGTGFGE. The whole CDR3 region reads CASSLGTGFGELFF.

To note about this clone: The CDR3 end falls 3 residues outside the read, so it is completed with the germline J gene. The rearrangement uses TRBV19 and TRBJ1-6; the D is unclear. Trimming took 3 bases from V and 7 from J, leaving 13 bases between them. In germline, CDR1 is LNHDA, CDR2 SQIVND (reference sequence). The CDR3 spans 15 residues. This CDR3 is CASSMAPYGNSPLHF. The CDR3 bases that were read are TGTGCCAGTAGTATGGCCCCTTACGGGAATTCACCC.

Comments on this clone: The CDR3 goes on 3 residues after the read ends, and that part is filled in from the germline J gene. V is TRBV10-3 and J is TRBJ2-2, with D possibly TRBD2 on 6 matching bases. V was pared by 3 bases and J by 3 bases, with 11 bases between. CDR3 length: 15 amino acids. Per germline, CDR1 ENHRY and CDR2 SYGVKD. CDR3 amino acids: CAISDVGGHTGELFF. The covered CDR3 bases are TGTGCCATCAGTGATGTGGGGGGACACACCGGGGAG.

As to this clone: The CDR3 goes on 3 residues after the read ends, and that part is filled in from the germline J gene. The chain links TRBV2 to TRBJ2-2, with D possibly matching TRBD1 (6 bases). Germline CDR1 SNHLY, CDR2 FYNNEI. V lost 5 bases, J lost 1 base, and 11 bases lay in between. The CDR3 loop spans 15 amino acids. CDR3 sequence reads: CASSNQGRNTGELFF. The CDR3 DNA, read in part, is TGTGCCAGCAGTAATCAGGGGCGGAACACCGGGGAG.

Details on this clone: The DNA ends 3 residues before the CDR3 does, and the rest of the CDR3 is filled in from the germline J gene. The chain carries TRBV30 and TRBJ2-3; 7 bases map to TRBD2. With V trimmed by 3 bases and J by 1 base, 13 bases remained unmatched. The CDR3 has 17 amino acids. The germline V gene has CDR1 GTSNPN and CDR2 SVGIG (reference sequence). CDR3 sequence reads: CAWSRGEDPSGTDTQYF. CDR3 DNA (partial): TGTGCCTGGAGCCGGGGGGAGGACCCCTCGGGCACAGATACG.

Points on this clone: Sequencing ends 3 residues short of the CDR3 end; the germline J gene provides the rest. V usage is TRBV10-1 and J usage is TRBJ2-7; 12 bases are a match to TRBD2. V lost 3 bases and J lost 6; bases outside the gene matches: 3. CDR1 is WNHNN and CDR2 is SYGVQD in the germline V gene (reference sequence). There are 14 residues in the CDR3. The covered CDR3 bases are TGCGCCAGCAGTGAAACTAGCGGGAGGTCCGAG. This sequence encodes CASSETSGRSE. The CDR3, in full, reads CASSETSGRSEQYF.

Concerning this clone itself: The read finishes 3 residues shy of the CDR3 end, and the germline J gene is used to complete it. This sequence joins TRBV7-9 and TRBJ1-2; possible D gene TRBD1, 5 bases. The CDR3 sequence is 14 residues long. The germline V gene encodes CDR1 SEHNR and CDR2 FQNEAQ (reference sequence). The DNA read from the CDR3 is TGTGCCAGCAGTCCGAAGGACAAGATCTACGAC. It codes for CASSPKDKIYD. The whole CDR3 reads CASSPKDKIYDYTF.

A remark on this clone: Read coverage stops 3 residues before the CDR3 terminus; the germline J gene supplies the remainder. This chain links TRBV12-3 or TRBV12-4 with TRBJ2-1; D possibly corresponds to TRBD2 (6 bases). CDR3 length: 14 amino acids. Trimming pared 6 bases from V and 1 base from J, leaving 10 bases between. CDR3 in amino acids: CASSPTSSYNEQFF. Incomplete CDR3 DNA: TGTGCCAGCAGCCCGACTAGTTCCTACAATGAG.

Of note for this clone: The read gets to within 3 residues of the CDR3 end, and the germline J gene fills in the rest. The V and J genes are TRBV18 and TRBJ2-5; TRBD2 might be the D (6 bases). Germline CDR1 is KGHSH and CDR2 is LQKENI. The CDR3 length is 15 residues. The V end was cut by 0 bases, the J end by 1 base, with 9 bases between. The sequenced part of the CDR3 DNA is TGTGCCAGCTCACCACCGGGGACTTCCCAAGAGACC. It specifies CASSPPGTSQET. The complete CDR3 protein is CASSPPGTSQETQYF.

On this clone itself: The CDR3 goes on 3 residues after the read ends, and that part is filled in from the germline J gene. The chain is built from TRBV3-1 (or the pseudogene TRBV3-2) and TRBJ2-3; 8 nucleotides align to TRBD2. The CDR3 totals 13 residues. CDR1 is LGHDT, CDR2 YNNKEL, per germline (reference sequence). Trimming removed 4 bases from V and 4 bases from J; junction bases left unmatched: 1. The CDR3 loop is CASSPGLADTQYF. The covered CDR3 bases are TGTGCCAGCAGCCCGGGACTAGCAGATACG.

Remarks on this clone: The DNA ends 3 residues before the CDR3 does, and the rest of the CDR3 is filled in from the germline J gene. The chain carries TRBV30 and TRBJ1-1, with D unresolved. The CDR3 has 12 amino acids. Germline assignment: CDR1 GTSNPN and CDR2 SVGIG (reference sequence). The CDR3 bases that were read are TGTGCCTGGAGTGTACGGGGATTCGGG. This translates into CAWSVRGFG. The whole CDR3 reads CAWSVRGFGAFF.

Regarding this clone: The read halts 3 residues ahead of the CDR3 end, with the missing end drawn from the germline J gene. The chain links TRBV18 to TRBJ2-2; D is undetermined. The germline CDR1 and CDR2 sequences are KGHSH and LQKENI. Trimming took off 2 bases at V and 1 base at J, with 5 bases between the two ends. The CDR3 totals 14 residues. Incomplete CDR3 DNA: TGTGCCAGCTCACCAGACATGAACACCGGGGAG. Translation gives CASSPDMNTGE. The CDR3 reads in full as CASSPDMNTGELFF.